This T cell receptor beta chain originates from a study of blood T cell repertoires in COVID-19. Clones were sequenced by immunoSEQ multiplex PCR, and TCRdb holds only the in-frame ones, with some missing. The table lists about 55,000 clones, approximately 85% of them singletons. V was pared by 3 bases and J by 7 bases, with 7 bases of the junction left unmatched. This CDR3 region has 13 residues. Germline loops: CDR1 SQVTM, CDR2 ANQGSEA. What was sequenced was peripheral blood. The source is a human donor in a cohort sampled during active COVID-19. The rearrangement uses TRBV29-1 and TRBJ2-5; 8 bases line up with TRBD2. The CDR3 DNA follows: TGCAGCGTTGAGCCGACTAGCGACGGGACCCAGTACTTC. Its protein product is CSVEPTSDGTQYF.